This record covers a single T cell receptor (beta chain). Per the germline V gene, CDR1 is KGHSY and CDR2 is FQNENV. The CDR3 loop spans 16 amino acids. Only the protein is on record. Sequencing was performed with immunoSEQ multiplex PCR; in TCRdb, only in-frame clones are kept and a portion is missing. In all, the sample yields roughly 6,400 clones. The sample is drawn from a study of synovial regulatory T cells in juvenile arthritis. The approximately eleven donors had active juvenile idiopathic arthritis, with 3 polyarticular and 8 oligoarticular cases. The V call is TRBV16, the J call TRBJ1-5. The source is a donor aged 2-35 years with juvenile idiopathic arthritis. Sequencing was done on a sample of Treg cells from blood. The subset was: remaining (HLA-DR-negative) circulating blood Treg cells. This CDR3 is CASSPRQAGGNQPQHF.